This record looks at one T cell receptor beta chain sequence and its context. Its antigen remains unidentified. Pooling of second doses given at about 4 or about 12 weeks was done. This sample was taken from a study of T cell responses to AZD1222 COVID-19 vaccine. The study's findings and limits: Most donors were white British and more were female, and clonal diversity was possibly underestimated.

Generated by immunoSEQ multiplex PCR, the TCRdb table keeps only in-frame clones and is missing some. The sample records over 80,000 clones, 90% to 95% being singletons. Germline values: CDR1 SNHLY, CDR2 FYNNEI. V lost 5 bases and J 3 bases, leaving 8 bases between the germline ends. The CDR3 runs to 13 residues. The V and J genes are TRBV2 and TRBJ1-3; no clear D gene. The starting material was peripheral blood, obtained 28 days after the second AZD1222 dose. This sequence was found in an adult who received the AZD1222 COVID-19 vaccine. The CDR3 DNA reads as TGTGCCAGCAGTTCCAGCCTTGGAAACACCATATATTTT. This sequence encodes CASSSSLGNTIYF.